The clone carrying this TCR beta chain was picked up a small number of times. This entry is derived from a study of blood T cell repertoires in COVID-19. Looking at the study overall: Samples of COVID-19 (acute and convalescent) were obtained from the United States, Italy and Spain.

The germline CDR1 and CDR2 sequences are LGHDT and YNNKEL (reference sequence). The V and J ends lost 6 bases and 9 bases, in that order; junction bases with no gene match: 8. CDR3 length: 14 residues. Sequencing was performed with immunoSEQ multiplex PCR; in TCRdb, only in-frame clones are kept and a portion is missing. The sample has more than 85,000 clones, less than 85% seen once; the top ten hold around 4%. Specimen: peripheral blood. The chain employs TRBV3-1 (or the pseudogene TRBV3-2) and TRBJ2-1; 10 positions agree with TRBD2. This clonotype originated in a woman of 80 years or more with acute or convalescent COVID-19. In DNA, the CDR3 is TGTGCCAGCAGTCTAGCGGGAGCCAACAGTGAGCAGTTCTTC. It codes for CASSLAGANSEQFF.